What follows describes a single TCR beta chain. The antigen it recognizes is unknown. This may be a read error: a much more frequent sequence differs by one nucleotide. This specimen comes from a study of T-cell reconstitution after alpha-beta-depleted transplantation in children (dated by TCRdb to the mid-2010s). A note on the overall study: T-cell immune reconstitution after TCRalphabeta/CD19-depleted allogeneic hematopoietic cell transplantation in children was quantitatively tracked in the study by means of TCR repertoire profiling. What the study reported, not specific to this receptor: In some patients, the high TCRbeta diversity seen at day 60 was put down to recipient T cells and intrathymic progenitors that had survived conditioning. Over the following months the frequencies of hyperexpanded clones went down, and after one year T-cell counts and TCRbeta diversity were mostly credited to newly produced T cells. About two months after transplant, the apparently early recovery of alphabetaT-cell counts reportedly depended on just several hundred clones that had expanded rapidly and came from non-depleted graft cells.

Receptor amplification or capture employed PCR. Sequencing relied on an Illumina HiSeq 2500. Molecular barcoding was employed in the preparation of TCR libraries, with unique molecular identifiers being used to normalize TCRbeta repertoire quantification. The public reads were quality trimmed at Q25 with fastp and then assembled into clones with MiXCR by TCRdb, keeping productive beta chains. Identical CDR3 protein sequences are pooled into one entry, listed with their most common genes and DNA. The sample profile shows approximately 490,000 distinct CDR3 sequences; about 10% of them were found once. The ten top clones hold roughly 2% of the sample. The CDR3 holds 13 amino acids from the cysteine to the phenylalanine. This entry keeps only the CDR3 DNA: 39 bases, framed from base 1. The germline V end is reduced by 5 bases and the J end by 7 bases; junction bases left unmatched: 7. CDR1 MDHEN and CDR2 SYDVKM were looked up in the germline V gene.

According to the study, the label for this sample's treatment or condition signals: allogeneic hematopoietic cell transplantation with graft depleted of TCRalphabeta T cells and CD19 B cells. TCRalphabeta/CD19-depleted allogeneic hematopoietic cell grafts were given to the transplant recipients, all of whom were children. The rearrangement combines TRBV28 with TRBJ1-2, with 7 bases aligning to TRBD1. This sequence originates from a child aged 2 to 9 with inherited bone marrow failure, due to receive a stem cell transplant. Sample: PBMCs, taken before TCRalphabeta/CD19-depleted stem cell transplant. CDR3 region: CASSILAGGGYTF. The nucleotide sequence reads as follows: TGTGCCAGCAGTATATTGGCAGGGGGTGGCTACACCTTC.